This TCR beta chain was identified during a study of Graves' ophthalmopathy and Graves' hyperthyroidism. V dropped 2 bases and J dropped 4; count of bases not matched to a gene: 1. The V gene's germline CDR1 is SQVTM and CDR2 ANQGSEA. The CDR3 runs 12 residues. Exclusion covered patients with other autoimmune diseases or uncontrolled infections (as well as pregnancy or lactation). This clonotype was recorded at least ten times. The authors amplified TCR beta CDR3 regions, and they did so from RNA transcripts for repertoire sequencing. HTBI primers were employed in first-round RT-PCR, then a second-round multiplex PCR followed. TCRdb called the multiplex PCR reads again in MiXCR, with one record for every CDR3 protein. The sample shows around 520,000 distinct CDR3 sequences, under 45% of them seen only once.

Sequenced sample: peripheral blood or thyroid tissue (not recorded which). The chain employs TRBV29-1 and TRBJ1-2, with TRBD1 matching over 7 bases. The receptor was derived from an adult man with Graves' hyperthyroidism. The CDR3 loop reads CSVEPGGYGYTF. CDR3 in DNA: TGCAGCGTTGAACCAGGGGGCTATGGCTACACCTTC.